This TCR beta chain was captured by sequencing in a study of T cell changes during pregnancy in multiple sclerosis. Libraries were prepared by immunoSEQ multiplex PCR; TCRdb keeps only in-frame clonotypes and omits some of them. Here the sample spans roughly 80,000 clones, about 92% being singletons. Germline V gene data show CDR1 as SGHVS and CDR2 as FQNEAQ. The CDR3 has 14 amino acids. V lost 3 bases and J 4 bases, leaving 13 bases between the germline ends. The gene calls are TRBV7-8 and TRBJ2-7, with D possibly being TRBD1 (5 bases). The specimen was peripheral blood, collected before pregnancy. The sequence was collected from a female donor with multiple sclerosis, enrolled in a pregnancy study. DNA for the CDR3: TGTGCCAGCAGCTTCTTTGGGAACAGGTACGAGCAGTACTTC. It specifies CASSFFGNRYEQYF.